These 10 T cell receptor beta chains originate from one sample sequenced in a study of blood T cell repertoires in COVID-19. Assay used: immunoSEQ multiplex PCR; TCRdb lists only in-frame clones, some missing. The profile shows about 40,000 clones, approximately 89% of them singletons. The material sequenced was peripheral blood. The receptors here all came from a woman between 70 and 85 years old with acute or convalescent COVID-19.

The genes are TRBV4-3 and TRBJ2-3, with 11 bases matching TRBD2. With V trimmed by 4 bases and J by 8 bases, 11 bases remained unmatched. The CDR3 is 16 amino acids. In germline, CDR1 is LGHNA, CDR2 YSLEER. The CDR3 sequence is CASSPALAGGRVTQYF. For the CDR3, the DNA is TGCGCCAGCAGCCCAGCGCTAGCGGGAGGTAGAGTTACGCAGTATTTT.

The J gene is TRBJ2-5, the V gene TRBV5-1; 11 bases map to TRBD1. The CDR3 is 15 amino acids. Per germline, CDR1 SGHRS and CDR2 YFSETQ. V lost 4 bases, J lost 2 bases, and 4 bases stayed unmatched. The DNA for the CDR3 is TGCGCCAGCAGCCCGGGACAGGGGGATCAAGAGACCCAGTACTTC. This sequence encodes CASSPGQGDQETQYF. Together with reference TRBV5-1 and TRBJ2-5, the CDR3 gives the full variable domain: KAGVTQTPRYLIKTRGQQVTLSCSPISGHRSVSWYQQTPGQGLQFLFEYFSETQRNKGNFPGRFSGRQFSNSRSEMNVSTLELGDSALYLCASSPGQGDQETQYFGPGTRLLVL.

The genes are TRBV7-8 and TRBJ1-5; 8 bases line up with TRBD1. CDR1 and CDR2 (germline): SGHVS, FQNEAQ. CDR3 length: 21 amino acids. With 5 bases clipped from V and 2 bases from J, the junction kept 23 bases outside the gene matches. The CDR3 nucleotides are TGTGCCAGCAGCGGAGGAGGTCCGGACAGGGTCTTCTCGTCAGGCAATCAGCCCCAGCATTTT. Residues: CASSGGGPDRVFSSGNQPQHF.

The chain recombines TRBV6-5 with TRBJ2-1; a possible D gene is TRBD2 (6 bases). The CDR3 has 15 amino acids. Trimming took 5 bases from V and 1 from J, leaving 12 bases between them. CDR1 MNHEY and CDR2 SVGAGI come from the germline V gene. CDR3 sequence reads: CASSPPGVSYNEQFF. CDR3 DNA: TGTGCCAGCAGTCCACCGGGAGTATCCTACAATGAGCAGTTCTTC.

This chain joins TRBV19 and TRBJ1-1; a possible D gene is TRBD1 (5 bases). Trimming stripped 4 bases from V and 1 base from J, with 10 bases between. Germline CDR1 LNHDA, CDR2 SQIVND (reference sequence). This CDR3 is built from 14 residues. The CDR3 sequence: CASSRPQGNTEAFF. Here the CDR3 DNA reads TGTGCCAGTAGTAGACCGCAGGGGAACACTGAAGCTTTCTTT.

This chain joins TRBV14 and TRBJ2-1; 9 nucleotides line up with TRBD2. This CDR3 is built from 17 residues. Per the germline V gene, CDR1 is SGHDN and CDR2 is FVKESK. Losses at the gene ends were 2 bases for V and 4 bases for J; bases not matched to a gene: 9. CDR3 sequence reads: CASSQIPGLASYNEQFF. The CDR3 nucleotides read TGTGCCAGCAGCCAAATCCCGGGACTAGCATCTTACAATGAGCAGTTCTTC.

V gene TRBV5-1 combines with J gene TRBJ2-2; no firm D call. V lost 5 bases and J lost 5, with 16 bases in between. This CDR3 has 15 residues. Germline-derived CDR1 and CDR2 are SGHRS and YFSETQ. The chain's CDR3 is CASRSAQVATGELFF. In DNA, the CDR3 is TGCGCCAGCAGATCCGCCCAGGTGGCTACCGGGGAGCTGTTTTTT.

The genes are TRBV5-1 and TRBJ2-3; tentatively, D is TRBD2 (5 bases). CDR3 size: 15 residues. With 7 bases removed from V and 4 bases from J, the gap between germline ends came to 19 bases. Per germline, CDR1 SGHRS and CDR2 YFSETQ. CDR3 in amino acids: CASVLTNSFSDTQYF. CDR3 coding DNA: TGCGCCAGCGTACTGACTAATTCTTTTTCAGATACGCAGTATTTT.

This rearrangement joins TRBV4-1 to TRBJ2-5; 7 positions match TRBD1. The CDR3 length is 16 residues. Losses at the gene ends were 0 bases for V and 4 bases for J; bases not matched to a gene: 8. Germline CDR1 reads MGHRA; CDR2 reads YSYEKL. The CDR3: CASSQETGSPPETQYF. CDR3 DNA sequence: TGCGCCAGCAGCCAAGAGACAGGGTCTCCGCCAGAGACCCAGTACTTC.

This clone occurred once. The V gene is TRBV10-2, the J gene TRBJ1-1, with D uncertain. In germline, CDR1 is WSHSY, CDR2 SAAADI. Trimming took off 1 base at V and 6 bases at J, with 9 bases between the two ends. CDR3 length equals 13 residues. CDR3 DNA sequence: TGCGCCAGCAGTGAGTTTGGTCTAGCTGAAGCTTTCTTT. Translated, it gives CASSEFGLAEAFF.